The sequence of this T cell receptor beta chain was determined in a study of cytomegalovirus exposure and HLA in healthy donors. Study details: Assignment to the Caucasian-associated ancestry cluster applied to around 82% of the approximately 360 genotyped donors.

This CDR3 region has 13 residues. Germline CDR1 SNHLY, CDR2 FYNNEI. Trimming pared 2 bases from V and 5 bases from J, leaving 7 bases between. In the PCR, 60 Vbeta and 13 Jbeta primers were used. Clones were sequenced by immunoSEQ multiplex PCR, and TCRdb holds only the in-frame ones, with some missing. The sample contains some 120,000 clones, roughly 68% of which appear only once. Whole-study findings and limits: Among TCR beta chains of equal frequency, HLA-associated ones were more clonally expanded in a later analysis.

On this clone: Its antigen is currently unknown.

This TCR was recovered from a woman aged 45-65 years in good health and CMV-seropositive. The sample comprised PBMCs. The rearrangement links TRBV2 to TRBJ1-5; D unclear. The CDR3 sequence is CASSEWEDQPQHF. CDR3 DNA sequence: TGTGCCAGCAGTGAATGGGAGGATCAGCCCCAGCATTTT.